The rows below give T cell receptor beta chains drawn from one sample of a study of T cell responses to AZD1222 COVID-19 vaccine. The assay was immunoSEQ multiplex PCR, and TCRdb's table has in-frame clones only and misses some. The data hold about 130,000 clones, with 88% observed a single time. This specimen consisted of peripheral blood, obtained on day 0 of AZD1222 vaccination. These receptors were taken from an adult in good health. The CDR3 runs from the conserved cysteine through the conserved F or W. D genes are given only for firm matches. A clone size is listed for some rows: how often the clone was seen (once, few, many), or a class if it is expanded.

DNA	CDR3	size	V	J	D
TGTGCCAGCAGATTTGGGACGATGGACTCCTACGAGCAGTACTTC	CASRFGTMDSYEQYF	.	TRBV6-5	TRBJ2-7	.
TGTGCCAGCAGCTTGGATCACGGGAGGTCAGGAAACACCATATATTTT	CASSLDHGRSGNTIYF	once	TRBV5-6	TRBJ1-3	.
TGTGCCAGTAGCCCCACCCGTAGGCTCTATGGCTACACCTTC	CASSPTRRLYGYTF	.	TRBV19	TRBJ1-2	.
TGTGCCATCGAGGAGGGACAGGGGTATGGCTACACCTTC	CAIEEGQGYGYTF	.	TRBV10-3	TRBJ1-2	TRBD1
TGTGCCAGCAGCATCCAAGGGGGCCCGGGTGAAAAACTGTTTTTT	CASSIQGGPGEKLFF	.	TRBV3-1/TRBV3-2	TRBJ1-4	TRBD1
TGTGCCAGCAGCCCCGCCTGGCCAGGGGGAATCTATGGCTACACCTTC	CASSPAWPGGIYGYTF	.	TRBV7-9	TRBJ1-2	TRBD1
TGTGCCAGTAGTATCATGACAGGCGGGTTTTCTGGGGCCAACGTCCTGACTTTC	CASSIMTGGFSGANVLTF	.	TRBV19	TRBJ2-6	.
TGTGCCATCAGAGATCCCGCATACGAGCAGTACTTC	CAIRDPAYEQYF	.	TRBV10-3	TRBJ2-7	.
TGCGCCAGCAGCTTGGATATCAGGGAGAGCTCCTATAATTCACCCCTCCACTTT	CASSLDIRESSYNSPLHF	.	TRBV5-1	TRBJ1-6	.
TGTGCCAGCAGCGTCAGTCAGGGTTGGGCTGAAGCTTTCTTT	CASSVSQGWAEAFF	.	TRBV11-3	TRBJ1-1	.
TGTGCCAGCAGCGCTTCGGGTGAAAACATTCAGTACTTC	CASSASGENIQYF	.	TRBV9	TRBJ2-4	.
TGCGCCAGCAGCCAAGATAGGCAGTCCGCTGGAAACACCATATATTTT	CASSQDRQSAGNTIYF	once	TRBV4-3	TRBJ1-3	.
TGTGCCAGCAGCAACTACACGGAGGAGACCCAGTACTTC	CASSNYTEETQYF	.	TRBV7-2	TRBJ2-5	.
TGTGCCATCAGTGCAGAAAAGGGACTCACTGAAGCTTTCTTT	CAISAEKGLTEAFF	.	TRBV10-3	TRBJ1-1	.
TGTGCCAGCTCACCATTGGGATCGGGGAACTATGGCTACACCTTC	CASSPLGSGNYGYTF	.	TRBV18	TRBJ1-2	.
TGTGCCAGCAGCTGGACAGGGTCGGAGACCCAGTACTTC	CASSWTGSETQYF	.	TRBV5-5	TRBJ2-5	TRBD1
TGTGCCACCAGCAGAGGGAGGGCCGGCACAGATACGCAGTATTTT	CATSRGRAGTDTQYF	.	TRBV15	TRBJ2-3	.
TGTGCCAGCAGCTTAGACGGCGCTCAGCCCCAGCATTTT	CASSLDGAQPQHF	.	TRBV7-2	TRBJ1-5	.
TGTGCCAGCAGCTTGGCGGACAGGGACACCGGGGAGCTGTTTTTT	CASSLADRDTGELFF	.	TRBV5-5	TRBJ2-2	TRBD1
TGTGCTAGTGGACGCGGGACAGGGCCCGCTGAAGCTTTCTTT	CASGRGTGPAEAFF	.	TRBV12-5	TRBJ1-1	TRBD1
TGTGCCAGCAGTGAATATGGGTTAGCGCAGTACAATGAGCAGTTCTTC	CASSEYGLAQYNEQFF	.	TRBV25-1	TRBJ2-1	.
TGTGCCAGCACCAGGGACAGGGGAACAGATACGCAGTATTTT	CASTRDRGTDTQYF	once	TRBV2	TRBJ2-3	TRBD1
TGTGCCAGCAGTGTGGGGCAGATAGGGACCGGGGAGCTGTTTTTT	CASSVGQIGTGELFF	.	TRBV2	TRBJ2-2	.
TGTGCCAGCACCTTCCTCGGATTCGGGGCCAACGTCCTGACTTTC	CASTFLGFGANVLTF	.	TRBV27	TRBJ2-6	.
TGTGCCACCAGTGACCCCAGGACCTGGGGACTGGTCTACAATGAGCAGTTCTTC	CATSDPRTWGLVYNEQFF	once	TRBV24-1	TRBJ2-1	.
TGTGCCAGCAGCGATACACAGGGGGATTCCTACAATGAGCAGTTCTTC	CASSDTQGDSYNEQFF	few	TRBV7-9	TRBJ2-1	TRBD1
TGTGCCAGCAGCTTAGCCCGGGACAGGGCAGAGGGCTACACCTTC	CASSLARDRAEGYTF	.	TRBV7-9	TRBJ1-2	TRBD1
TGTGCCAGCAGCCAAGATTGGCAGAATCAGCCCCAGCATTTT	CASSQDWQNQPQHF	.	TRBV3-1/TRBV3-2	TRBJ1-5	.
TGTGCCAGTAGTTTTGCTGGGGAGGCTGAAGCTTTCTTT	CASSFAGEAEAFF	.	TRBV19	TRBJ1-1	.
TGTGCCAGCAGGGGTGACAGCCTCTCTGGAAACACCATATATTTT	CASRGDSLSGNTIYF	.	TRBV6-5	TRBJ1-3	.
TGTGCCAGCAGAGAGGACGGCCAAATAGGGACCAACGTCCTGACTTTC	CASREDGQIGTNVLTF	.	TRBV2	TRBJ2-6	.
TGTGCCAGTAGTATACAGGGGGGGGCAGATACGCAGTATTTT	CASSIQGGADTQYF	.	TRBV19	TRBJ2-3	.
TGTGCCAGCAGTTCCCCGGGACTAGCCTACAATGAGCAGTTCTTC	CASSSPGLAYNEQFF	once	TRBV27	TRBJ2-1	TRBD2
TGTGCCAGCAGCATTTCGGGGGAGGGTTCACCCCTCCACTTT	CASSISGEGSPLHF	.	TRBV7-2	TRBJ1-6	.
TGTGCCAGCAGTTACGGGCTGCCTGCCTACAATGAGCAGTTCTTC	CASSYGLPAYNEQFF	.	TRBV6-5	TRBJ2-1	.
TGTGCCAGCAGCGTAGCGTCCACCGGGGAGCTGTTTTTT	CASSVASTGELFF	.	TRBV9	TRBJ2-2	.
TGTGCCAGCAGCCCCGGACTAGCAGAGACCCAGTACTTC	CASSPGLAETQYF	.	TRBV13	TRBJ2-5	TRBD2
TGTGCCAGCAGTGAAGTCCCAGGGGGCGGTAACTATGGCTACACCTTC	CASSEVPGGGNYGYTF	few	TRBV6-1	TRBJ1-2	TRBD1
TGTGCCACCAGCCGGACAGGGGAGGGACAGCCCCAGCATTTT	CATSRTGEGQPQHF	.	TRBV24-1	TRBJ1-5	TRBD1
TGTGCCAGCAGCCAAAGCGTGAACACTGAAGCTTTCTTT	CASSQSVNTEAFF	.	TRBV14	TRBJ1-1	.
TGTGCCAGCAGTGACGCCAGGGGGCGCGAGAAAGAGACCCAGTACTTC	CASSDARGREKETQYF	.	TRBV6-4	TRBJ2-5	TRBD1
TGTGCCAGCAGTTCCACGGACAGAGCCACTAGCAATCAGCCCCAGCATTTT	CASSSTDRATSNQPQHF	.	TRBV27	TRBJ1-5	.
TGTGCCAGCAGTTACCTCCCCGGGACACCCTACGAGCAGTACTTC	CASSYLPGTPYEQYF	.	TRBV6-2/TRBV6-3	TRBJ2-7	.
TGTGCCAGCAGTTTAGCGGGAGCTGGCGGGGAGCTGTTTTTT	CASSLAGAGGELFF	.	TRBV27	TRBJ2-2	TRBD2
TGTGCCAGCAGCTACCAGGGAGAAGGGAGGTACACCTTC	CASSYQGEGRYTF	.	TRBV2	TRBJ1-2	.
TGTGCCAGCTCACCCGGGACTAGCAATGAGCAGTTCTTC	CASSPGTSNEQFF	.	TRBV18	TRBJ2-1	TRBD2
TGCGCCAGCAGCCAAACCCGGGCATTCACTGAAGCTTTCTTT	CASSQTRAFTEAFF	few	TRBV4-3	TRBJ1-1	.
TGTGCCAGCAGCAAGACAGGGGCCGGGGCTGAAGCTTTCTTT	CASSKTGAGAEAFF	.	TRBV4-2	TRBJ1-1	TRBD1
TGTGCCAGCAGCTCGTACGGACCGAACACTGAAGCTTTCTTT	CASSSYGPNTEAFF	.	TRBV7-9	TRBJ1-1	.
TGTGCCAGCAGCCAAGAGGGAGGGGGCCAAGAGACCCAGTACTTC	CASSQEGGGQETQYF	.	TRBV14	TRBJ2-5	.
TGCGCCAGCAGCCCCCCGTGGGTCTATGGCTACACCTTC	CASSPPWVYGYTF	.	TRBV5-1	TRBJ1-2	.
TGTGCCAGCAGTTTAGGGGACGGGTCTCAGCCCCAGCATTTT	CASSLGDGSQPQHF	.	TRBV7-2	TRBJ1-5	.